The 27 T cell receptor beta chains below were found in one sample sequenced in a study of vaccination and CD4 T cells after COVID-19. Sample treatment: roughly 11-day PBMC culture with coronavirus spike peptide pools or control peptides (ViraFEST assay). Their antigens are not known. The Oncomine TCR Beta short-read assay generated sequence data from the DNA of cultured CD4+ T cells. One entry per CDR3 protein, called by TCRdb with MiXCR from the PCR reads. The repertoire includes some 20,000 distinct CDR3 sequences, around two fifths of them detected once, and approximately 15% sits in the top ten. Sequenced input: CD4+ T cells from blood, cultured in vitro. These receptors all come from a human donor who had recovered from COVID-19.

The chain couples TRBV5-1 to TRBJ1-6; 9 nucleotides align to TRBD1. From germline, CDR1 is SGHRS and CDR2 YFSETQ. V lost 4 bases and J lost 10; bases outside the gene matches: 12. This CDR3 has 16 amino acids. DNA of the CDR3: TGCGCCAGCAGCATCCGGGACAGGGCGGCGGGGTCACCCCTCCACTTT. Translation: CASSIRDRAAGSPLHF.

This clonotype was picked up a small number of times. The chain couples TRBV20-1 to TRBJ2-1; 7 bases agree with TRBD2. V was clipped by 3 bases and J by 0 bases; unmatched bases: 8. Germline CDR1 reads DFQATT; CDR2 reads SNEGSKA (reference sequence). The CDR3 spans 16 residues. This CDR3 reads CSASSGQLGSYNEQFF. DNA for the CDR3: TGCAGTGCTAGTAGCGGGCAGCTCGGCTCCTACAATGAGCAGTTCTTC.

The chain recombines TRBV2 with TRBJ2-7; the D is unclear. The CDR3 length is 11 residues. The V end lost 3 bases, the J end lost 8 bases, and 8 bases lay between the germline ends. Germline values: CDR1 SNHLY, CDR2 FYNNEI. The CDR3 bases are TGTGCCAGCAGTGATAGTCGGAAGCAGTACTTC. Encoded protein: CASSDSRKQYF. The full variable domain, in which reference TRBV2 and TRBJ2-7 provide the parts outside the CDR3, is EPEVTQTPSHQVTQMGQEVILRCVPISNHLYFYWYRQILGQKVEFLVSFYNNEISEKSEIFDDQFSVERPDGSNFTLKIRSTKLEDSAMYFCASSDSRKQYFGPGTRLTVT.

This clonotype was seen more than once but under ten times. Written as DNA, the CDR3 is TGTGCCAGTAGTCGGACAGGGGAAGTGGAAAAACTGTTTTTT. It is translated as CASSRTGEVEKLFF. V is TRBV19 and J is TRBJ1-4; 9 bases are a match to TRBD1. CDR1 is LNHDA, CDR2 SQIVND, per germline (reference sequence). The CDR3 has 14 residues. Unmatched junction bases numbered 6, after V lost 5 bases and J lost 8 bases.

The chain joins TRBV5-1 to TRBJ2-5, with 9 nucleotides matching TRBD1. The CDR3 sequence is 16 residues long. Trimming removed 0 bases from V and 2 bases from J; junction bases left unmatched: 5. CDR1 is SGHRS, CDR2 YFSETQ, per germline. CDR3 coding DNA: TGCGCCAGCAGCTTGGGTGGACAGGGGCTACAAGAGACCCAGTACTTC. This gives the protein CASSLGGQGLQETQYF.

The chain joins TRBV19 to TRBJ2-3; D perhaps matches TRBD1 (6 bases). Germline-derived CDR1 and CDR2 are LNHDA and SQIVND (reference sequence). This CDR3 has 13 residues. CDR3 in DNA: TGTGCGACGACAGGTCGGCCCATCGATACGCAGTATTTT. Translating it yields CATTGRPIDTQYF.

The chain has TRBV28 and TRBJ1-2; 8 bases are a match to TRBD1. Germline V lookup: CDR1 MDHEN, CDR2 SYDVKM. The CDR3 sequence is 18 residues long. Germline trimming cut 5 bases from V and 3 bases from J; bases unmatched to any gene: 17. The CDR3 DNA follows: TGTGCCAGCAGTCCCCCCCAGCAGGGGGCACGACGGGACTATGGCTACACCTTC. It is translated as CASSPPQQGARRDYGYTF.

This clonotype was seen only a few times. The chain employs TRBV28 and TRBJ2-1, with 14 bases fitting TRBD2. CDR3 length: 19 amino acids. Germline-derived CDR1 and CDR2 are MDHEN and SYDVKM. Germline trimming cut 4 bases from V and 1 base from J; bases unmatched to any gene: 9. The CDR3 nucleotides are TGTGCCAGCAGTTCGATGACTAGCGGGGGGGCCCTATCCTACAATGAGCAGTTCTTC. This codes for CASSSMTSGGALSYNEQFF.

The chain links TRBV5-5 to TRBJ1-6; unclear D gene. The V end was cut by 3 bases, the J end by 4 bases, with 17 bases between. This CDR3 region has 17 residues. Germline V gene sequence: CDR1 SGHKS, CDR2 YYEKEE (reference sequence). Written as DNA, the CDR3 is TGTGCCAGCAGCTCCCCCGAGGGTCAGACTTATAATTCACCCCTCCACTTT. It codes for CASSSPEGQTYNSPLHF.

The CDR3 nucleotides are TGCAGTGCTAAAGGGTCGGGCCCCTTTAGCACAGATACGCAGTATTTT. Translated: CSAKGSGPFSTDTQYF. This chain connects TRBV20-1 to TRBJ2-3; unclear D gene. V was cut by 4 bases and J by 0 bases, with 17 bases left in between. The CDR3 length is 16 residues. Germline values: CDR1 DFQATT, CDR2 SNEGSKA (reference sequence).

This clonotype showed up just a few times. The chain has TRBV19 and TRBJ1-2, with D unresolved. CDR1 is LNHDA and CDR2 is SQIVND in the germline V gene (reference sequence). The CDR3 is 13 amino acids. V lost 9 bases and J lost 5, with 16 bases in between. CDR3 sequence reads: CASKPTGEYGYTF. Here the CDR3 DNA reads TGTGCCAGCAAGCCGACTGGGGAATATGGCTACACCTTC.

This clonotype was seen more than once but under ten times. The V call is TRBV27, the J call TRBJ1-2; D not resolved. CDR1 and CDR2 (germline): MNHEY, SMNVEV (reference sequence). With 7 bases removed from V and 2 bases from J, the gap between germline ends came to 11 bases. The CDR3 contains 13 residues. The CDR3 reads CASKPGRNYGYTF. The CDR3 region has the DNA TGTGCCAGCAAACCTGGCAGGAACTATGGCTACACCTTC.

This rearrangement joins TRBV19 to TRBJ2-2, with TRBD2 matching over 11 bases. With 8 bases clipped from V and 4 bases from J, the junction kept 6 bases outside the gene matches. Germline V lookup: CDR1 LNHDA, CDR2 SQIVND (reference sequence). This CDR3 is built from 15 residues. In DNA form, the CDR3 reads TGTGCCAGTCATAGCGGGAGGGCTCTCACCGGGGAGCTGTTTTTT. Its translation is CASHSGRALTGELFF.

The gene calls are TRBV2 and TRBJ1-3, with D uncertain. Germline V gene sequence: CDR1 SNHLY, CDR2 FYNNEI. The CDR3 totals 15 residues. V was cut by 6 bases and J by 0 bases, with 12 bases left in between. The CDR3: CASSQEPDSGNTIYF. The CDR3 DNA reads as TGTGCCAGCAGCCAAGAGCCAGACTCTGGAAACACCATATATTTT.

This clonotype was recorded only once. CDR3 loop: CASSVAGRRRSYEQYF. DNA of the CDR3: TGTGCCAGCAGTGTGGCCGGGAGAAGACGAAGTTACGAGCAGTACTTC. The V and J genes are TRBV6-1 and TRBJ2-7; TRBD2 might be the D (6 bases). CDR1 and CDR2 (germline): MNHNS, SASEGT. The V gene lost 4 bases and the J gene lost 4 bases, with 20 bases spanning the gap. The CDR3 is made up of 16 amino acids.

CDR3 coding DNA: TGTGCCAGCAGCCCGCGGGGACAGGGGATCCACGAGCAGTACTTC. Amino acid sequence: CASSPRGQGIHEQYF. This chain uses TRBV14 with TRBJ2-1; 10 positions match TRBD1. Judging by the DNA end, TRBJ2-7 fits better; the J call may be wrong. The CDR3 is 15 residues long. CDR1 and CDR2 from the germline V gene are SGHDN and FVKESK.

CDR3 coding DNA: TGTGCCAGCAGCTTAGGGCAGAGACCTAACTATGGCTACACCTTC. This encodes CASSLGQRPNYGYTF. The chain joins TRBV11-2 to TRBJ1-2; no reliable D call. V lost 1 base and J 0 bases, leaving 9 bases between the germline ends. Germline CDR1 is SGHAT and CDR2 is FQNNGV. This CDR3 is 15 amino acids long.

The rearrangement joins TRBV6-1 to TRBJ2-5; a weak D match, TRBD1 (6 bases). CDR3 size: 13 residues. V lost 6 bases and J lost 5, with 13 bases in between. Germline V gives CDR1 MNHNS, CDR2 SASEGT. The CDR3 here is CASRITGSETQYF. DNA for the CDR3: TGTGCCAGCAGGATTACAGGGTCGGAGACCCAGTACTTC.

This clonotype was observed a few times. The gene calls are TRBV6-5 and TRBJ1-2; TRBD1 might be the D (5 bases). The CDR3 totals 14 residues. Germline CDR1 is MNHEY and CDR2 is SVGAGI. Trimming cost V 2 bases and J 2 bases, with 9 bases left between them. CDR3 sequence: CASSYRQGNYGYTF. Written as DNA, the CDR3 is TGTGCCAGCAGTTACAGGCAGGGAAACTATGGCTACACCTTC.

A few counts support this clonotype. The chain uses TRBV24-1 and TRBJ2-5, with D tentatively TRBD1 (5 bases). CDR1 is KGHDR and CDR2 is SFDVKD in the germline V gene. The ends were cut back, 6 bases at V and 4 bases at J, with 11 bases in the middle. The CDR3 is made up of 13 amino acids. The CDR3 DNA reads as TGTGCCACCAGTTCAGACAGCATAGAGACCCAGTACTTC. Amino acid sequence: CATSSDSIETQYF.

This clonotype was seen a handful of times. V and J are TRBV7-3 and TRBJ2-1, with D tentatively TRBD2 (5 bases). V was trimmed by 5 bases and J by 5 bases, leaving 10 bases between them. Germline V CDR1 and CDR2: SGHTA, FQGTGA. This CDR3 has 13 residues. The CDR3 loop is CASSRGLHNEQFF. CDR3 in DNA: TGTGCCAGCAGCCGCGGGTTACACAATGAGCAGTTCTTC. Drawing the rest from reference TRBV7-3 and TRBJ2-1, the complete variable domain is GAGVSQTPSNKVTEKGKYVELRCDPISGHTALYWYRQSLGQGPEFLIYFQGTGAADDSGLPNDRFFAVRPEGSVSTLKIQRTERGDSAVYLCASSRGLHNEQFFGPGTRLTVL.

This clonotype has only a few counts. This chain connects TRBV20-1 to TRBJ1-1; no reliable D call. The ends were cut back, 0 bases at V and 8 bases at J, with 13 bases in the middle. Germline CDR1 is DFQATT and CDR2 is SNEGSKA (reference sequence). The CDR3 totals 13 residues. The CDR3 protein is CSARDRGGFEAFF. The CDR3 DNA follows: TGCAGTGCTAGAGATCGAGGAGGGTTCGAAGCTTTCTTT.

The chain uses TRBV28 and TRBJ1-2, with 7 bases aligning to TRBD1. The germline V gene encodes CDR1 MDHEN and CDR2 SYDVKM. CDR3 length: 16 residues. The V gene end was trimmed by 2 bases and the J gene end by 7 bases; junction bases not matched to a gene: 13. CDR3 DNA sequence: TGTGCCAGCAGTTTAAACCCAGGGGGACTACTTTCTGGCTACACCTTC. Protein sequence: CASSLNPGGLLSGYTF.

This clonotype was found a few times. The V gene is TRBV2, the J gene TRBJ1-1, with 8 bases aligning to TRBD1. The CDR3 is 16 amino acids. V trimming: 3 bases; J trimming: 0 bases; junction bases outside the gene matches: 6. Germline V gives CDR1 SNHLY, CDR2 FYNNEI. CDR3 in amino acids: CASSEIQGGMNTEAFF. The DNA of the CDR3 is TGTGCCAGCAGTGAGATACAGGGGGGCATGAACACTGAAGCTTTCTTT.

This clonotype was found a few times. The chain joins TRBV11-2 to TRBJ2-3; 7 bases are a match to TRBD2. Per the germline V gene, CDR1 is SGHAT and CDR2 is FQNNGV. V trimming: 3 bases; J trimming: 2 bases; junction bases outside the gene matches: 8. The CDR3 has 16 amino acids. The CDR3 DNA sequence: TGTGCCAGCAGCTTGTCCCCTAGCGGTTACACAGATACGCAGTATTTT. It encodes CASSLSPSGYTDTQYF.

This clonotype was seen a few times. CDR3 sequence (DNA): TGTGCCAGCAGTAGATTACAGGGATCGACTACGGGGAATGAGCAGTTCTTC. Translated: CASSRLQGSTTGNEQFF. The chain has TRBV6-2 or TRBV6-3 and TRBJ2-1, with a weak D call TRBD1 (6 bases). The CDR3 is 17 amino acids. Per the germline V gene, CDR1 is MNHEY and CDR2 is SVGEGT. V gave up 5 bases and J gave up 7 bases, with 24 bases separating them.

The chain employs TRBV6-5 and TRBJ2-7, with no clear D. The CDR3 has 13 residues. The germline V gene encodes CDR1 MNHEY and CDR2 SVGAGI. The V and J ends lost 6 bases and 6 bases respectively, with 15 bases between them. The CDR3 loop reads CASRYGPTTEQYF. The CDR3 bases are TGTGCCAGCAGATACGGGCCAACTACCGAGCAGTACTTC.